This TCR beta chain is from a study of blood T cell repertoires in COVID-19. About the research overall: Sample material is recorded as cDNA or gDNA derived from T cells, B-cell-depleted T cells, or PBMCs.

In the study's own analysis: Amplifying reference gene primers gave estimates of nucleated cell counts. Method: immunoSEQ multiplex PCR; TCRdb's copy keeps in-frame clones and lacks some. That table furnishes V, J and clone size, whereas the DNA furnished D and trimming. The data contain approximately 250,000 clones, 90% of them seen just once; the ten biggest clones take up roughly 4.3%. V lost 7 bases to trimming and J lost 6 bases; unmatched junction nucleotides: 3. In germline, CDR1 is KGHDR, CDR2 SFDVKD. CDR3 size: 12 residues. The chain employs TRBV24-1 and TRBJ1-2; 8 nucleotides line up with TRBD1. The source material was PBMCs or T cells enriched from blood (not recorded which). This TCR came from a woman in her thirties with acute COVID-19. CDR3 region: CATSTTGDGYTF. CDR3 nucleotides: TGTGCCACCAGCACGACAGGGGATGGCTACACCTTC.